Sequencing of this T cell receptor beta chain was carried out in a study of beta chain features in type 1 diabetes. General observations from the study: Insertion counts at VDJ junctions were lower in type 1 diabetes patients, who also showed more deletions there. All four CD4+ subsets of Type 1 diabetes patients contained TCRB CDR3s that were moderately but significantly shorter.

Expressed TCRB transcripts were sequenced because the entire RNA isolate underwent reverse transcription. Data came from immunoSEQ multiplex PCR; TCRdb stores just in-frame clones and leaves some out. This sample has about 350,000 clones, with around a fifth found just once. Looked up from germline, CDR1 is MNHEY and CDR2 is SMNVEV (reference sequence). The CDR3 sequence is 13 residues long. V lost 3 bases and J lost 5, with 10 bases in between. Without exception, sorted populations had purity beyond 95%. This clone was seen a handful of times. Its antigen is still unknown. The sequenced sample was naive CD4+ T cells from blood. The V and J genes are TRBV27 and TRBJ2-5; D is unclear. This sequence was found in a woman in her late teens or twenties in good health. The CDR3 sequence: CASSFASRETQYF. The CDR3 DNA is TGTGCCAGCAGTTTCGCTAGTCGTGAGACCCAGTACTTC.